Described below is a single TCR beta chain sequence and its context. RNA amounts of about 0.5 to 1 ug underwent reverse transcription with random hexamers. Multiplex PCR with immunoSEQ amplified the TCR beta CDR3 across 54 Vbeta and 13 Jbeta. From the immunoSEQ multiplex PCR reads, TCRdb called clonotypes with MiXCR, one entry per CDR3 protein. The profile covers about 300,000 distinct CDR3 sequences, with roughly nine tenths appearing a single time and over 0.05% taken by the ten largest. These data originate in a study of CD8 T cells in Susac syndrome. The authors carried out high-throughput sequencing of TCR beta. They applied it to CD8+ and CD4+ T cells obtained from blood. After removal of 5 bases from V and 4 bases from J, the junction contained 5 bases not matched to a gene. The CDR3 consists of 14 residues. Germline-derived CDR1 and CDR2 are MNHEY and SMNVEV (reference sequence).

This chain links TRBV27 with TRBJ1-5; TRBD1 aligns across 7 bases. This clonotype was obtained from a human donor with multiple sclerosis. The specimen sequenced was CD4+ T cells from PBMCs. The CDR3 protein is CASSMTGLNQPQHF. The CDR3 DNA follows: TGTGCCAGCAGTATGACAGGGTTGAATCAGCCCCAGCATTTT.